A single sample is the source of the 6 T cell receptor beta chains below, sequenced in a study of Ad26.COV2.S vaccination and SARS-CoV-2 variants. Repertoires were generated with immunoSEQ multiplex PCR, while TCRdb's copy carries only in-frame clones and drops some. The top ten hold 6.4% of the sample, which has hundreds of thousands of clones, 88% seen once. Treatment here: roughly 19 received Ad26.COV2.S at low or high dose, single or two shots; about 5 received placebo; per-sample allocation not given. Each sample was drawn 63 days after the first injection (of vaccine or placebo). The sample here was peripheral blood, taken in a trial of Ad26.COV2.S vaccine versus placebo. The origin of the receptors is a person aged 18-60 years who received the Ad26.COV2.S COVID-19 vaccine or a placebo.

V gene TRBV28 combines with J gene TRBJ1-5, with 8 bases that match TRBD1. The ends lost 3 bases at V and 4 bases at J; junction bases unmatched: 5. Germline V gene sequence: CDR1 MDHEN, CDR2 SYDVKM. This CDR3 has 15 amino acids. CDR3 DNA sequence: TGTGCCAGCAGTTTGACAGGGGCCAATAATCAGCCCCAGCATTTT. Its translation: CASSLTGANNQPQHF. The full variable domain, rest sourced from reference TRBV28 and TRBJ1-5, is DVKVTQSSRYLVKRTGEKVFLECVQDMDHENMFWYRQDPGLGLRLIYFSYDVKMKEKGDIPEGYSVSREKKERFSLILESASTNQTSMYLCASSLTGANNQPQHFGDGTRLSIL.

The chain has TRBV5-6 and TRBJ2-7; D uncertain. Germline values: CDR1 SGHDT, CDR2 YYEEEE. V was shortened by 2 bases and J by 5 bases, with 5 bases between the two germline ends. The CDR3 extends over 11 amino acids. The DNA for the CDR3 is TGTGCCAGCAGCTTAAGCCACGAGCAGTACTTC. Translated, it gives CASSLSHEQYF.

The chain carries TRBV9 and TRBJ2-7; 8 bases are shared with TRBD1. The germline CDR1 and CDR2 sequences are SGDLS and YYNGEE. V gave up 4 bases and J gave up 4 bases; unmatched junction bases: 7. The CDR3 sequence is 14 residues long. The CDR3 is CASSKRQGAYEQYF. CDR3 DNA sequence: TGTGCCAGCAGCAAGCGTCAGGGGGCTTACGAGCAGTACTTC.

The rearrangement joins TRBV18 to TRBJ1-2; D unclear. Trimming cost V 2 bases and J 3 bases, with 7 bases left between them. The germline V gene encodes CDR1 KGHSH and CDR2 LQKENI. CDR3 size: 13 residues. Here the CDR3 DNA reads TGTGCCAGCTCACCAGCTACAGACTATGGCTACACCTTC. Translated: CASSPATDYGYTF.

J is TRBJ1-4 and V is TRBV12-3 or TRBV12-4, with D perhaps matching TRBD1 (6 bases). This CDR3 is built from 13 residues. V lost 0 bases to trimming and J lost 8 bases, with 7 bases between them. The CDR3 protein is CASSLAGTEKLFF. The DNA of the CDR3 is TGTGCCAGCAGTTTAGCCGGGACAGAAAAACTGTTTTTT.

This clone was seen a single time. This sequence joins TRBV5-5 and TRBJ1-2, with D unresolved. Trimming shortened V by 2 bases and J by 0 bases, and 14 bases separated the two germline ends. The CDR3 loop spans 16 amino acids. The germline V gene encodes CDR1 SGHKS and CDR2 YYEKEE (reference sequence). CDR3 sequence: CASSFPGRNTNYGYTF. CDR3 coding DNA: TGTGCCAGCAGCTTTCCGGGCCGGAACACTAACTATGGCTACACCTTC. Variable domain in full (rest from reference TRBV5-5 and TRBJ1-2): DAGVTQSPTHLIKTRGQQVTLRCSPISGHKSVSWYQQVLGQGPQFIFQYYEKEERGRGNFPDRFSARQFPNYSSELNVNALLLGDSALYLCASSFPGRNTNYGYTFGSGTRLTVV.